These 21 T cell receptor beta chains share one sample of origin, sequenced in a study of blood T cell repertoires in COVID-19 (dated by TCRdb to the early 2020s). The library was obtained by the immunoSEQ multiplex PCR assay. Imported from immuneACCESS, the table was reduced by TCRdb to in-frame sequences with V and J called. These copies leave out some clones; in studies compared against another copy, an unresolved V gene accounts for under half, and the cause of the remainder is not known. This sample has about 80,000 clones in its table, and about 80% of those were observed once. The ten largest clonotypes hold 7% to 9.5% of the sample. The sequenced material came from peripheral blood. These receptor sequences come from a human donor in a cohort sampled during active COVID-19.

The chain is built from TRBV30 and TRBJ2-5; D is unclear. The CDR3 consists of 14 residues. The germline V and J ends were trimmed by 2 bases and 2 bases, with 12 bases remaining between them. CDR1 is GTSNPN and CDR2 is SVGIG in the germline V gene (reference sequence). In nucleotides, the CDR3 is TGTGCCTGGAGTAGTGGAGCTCCTCAAGAGACCCAGTACTTC. Translation: CAWSSGAPQETQYF.

The V gene is TRBV6-2 or TRBV6-3, the J gene TRBJ2-7; the match to TRBD1 covers 8 bases. Trimming removed 4 bases from V and 0 bases from J; junction bases left unmatched: 5. The CDR3 totals 15 residues. Germline V gene data show CDR1 as MNHEY and CDR2 as SVGEGT. Written as DNA, the CDR3 is TGTGCCAGCAGTTGGACAGGGCTAAGCTCCTACGAGCAGTACTTC. Translated, it gives CASSWTGLSSYEQYF.

In this sample, this clone turned up once. The chain uses TRBV5-6 and TRBJ2-5; 7 nucleotides match TRBD2. CDR1 is SGHDT and CDR2 is YYEEEE in the germline V gene. The CDR3 spans 15 residues. V dropped 4 bases and J dropped 2; count of bases not matched to a gene: 8. The CDR3 DNA follows: TGTGCCAGCAGCAGCCCGAGGGGAGGGCAAGAGACCCAGTACTTC. Amino acids: CASSSPRGGQETQYF.

The V call is TRBV2, the J call TRBJ2-3, with D possibly TRBD2 on 7 matching bases. Trimming stripped 10 bases from V and 5 bases from J, with 19 bases between. The germline V gene has CDR1 SNHLY and CDR2 FYNNEI. This CDR3 contains 14 residues. CDR3 region: CATQRGGEGDTQYF. The CDR3 DNA is TGTGCCACCCAACGAGGGGGGGAGGGAGATACGCAGTATTTT.

V is TRBV5-5 and J is TRBJ2-3; perhaps TRBD2 as D (5 bases). Germline CDR1 reads SGHKS; CDR2 reads YYEKEE (reference sequence). V lost 1 base and J lost 1, with 19 bases in between. This CDR3 region has 18 residues. Written as DNA, the CDR3 is TGTGCCAGCAGCTTGCGGTCAAACGGGGTAAGGGGCACAGATACGCAGTATTTT. Protein sequence: CASSLRSNGVRGTDTQYF.

This chain connects TRBV7-3 to TRBJ2-1, with D possibly matching TRBD1 (5 bases). V was pared by 4 bases and J by 11 bases, with 9 bases between. This CDR3 has 11 amino acids. Germline V gene sequence: CDR1 SGHTA, CDR2 FQGTGA. The CDR3 here is CASSSQEKQFF. DNA for the CDR3: TGTGCCAGCAGCTCACAGGAAAAGCAGTTCTTC.

The chain couples TRBV29-1 to TRBJ2-3, with 9 bases matching TRBD1. The germline V gene encodes CDR1 SQVTM and CDR2 ANQGSEA. Trimming took 6 bases from V and 6 from J; bases not matched to a gene: 13. The CDR3 covers 15 residues. The CDR3 region has the DNA TGCAGCGTCCTTACTCCGGGACAGGGTGACGATACGCAGTATTTT. Translation gives CSVLTPGQGDDTQYF.

The V call is TRBV9, the J call TRBJ1-2; D call uncertain. Germline lookup yields CDR1 SGDLS and CDR2 YYNGEE. V gave up 0 bases and J gave up 6 bases, with 18 bases separating them. There are 16 residues in the CDR3. In nucleotides, the CDR3 is TGTGCCAGCAGCGTAGTGGTCAGGCCGTCGGAGGATGGCTACACCTTC. Amino acids: CASSVVVRPSEDGYTF.

The J gene is TRBJ2-1, the V gene TRBV6-2 or TRBV6-3; TRBD1 agrees at 9 bases. The V gene's germline CDR1 is MNHEY and CDR2 SVGEGT. The CDR3 loop spans 14 amino acids. J was trimmed by 9 bases and V by 5 bases; bases with no gene match: 8. This CDR3 reads CASSQGQGNAEQFF. The CDR3 bases are TGTGCCAGCAGTCAGGGACAGGGAAACGCTGAGCAGTTCTTC.

Concerning this clone: Within the sample, other DNA sequences also encode this same CDR3. The J gene is TRBJ2-3, the V gene TRBV5-1, with a tentative D call TRBD1 (5 bases). The V end was cut by 4 bases, the J end by 0 bases, with 6 bases between. CDR3 length: 13 amino acids. Germline CDR1 and CDR2: SGHRS and YFSETQ. The CDR3 loop is CASSQGSTDTQYF. The CDR3 DNA reads as TGCGCCAGCAGCCAGGGTAGCACAGATACGCAGTATTTT.

V is TRBV10-3 and J is TRBJ1-6, with 8 bases identical to TRBD1. The germline CDR1 and CDR2 sequences are ENHRY and SYGVKD. Unmatched junction bases numbered 9, after V lost 0 bases and J lost 5 bases. CDR3 length: 18 amino acids. CDR3: CAISESGSTGGDNSPLHF. The DNA for the CDR3 is TGTGCCATCAGTGAGTCAGGCAGTACAGGGGGAGATAATTCACCCCTCCACTTT.

The chain combines TRBV7-9 with TRBJ1-1; 8 bases are shared with TRBD1. With V trimmed by 7 bases and J by 1 base, 5 bases remained unmatched. From germline, CDR1 is SEHNR and CDR2 FQNEAQ (reference sequence). The CDR3 length is 14 residues. The DNA for the CDR3 is TGTGCCAGCACCCCAGGGGGCGGGAACACTGAAGCTTTCTTT. Protein sequence: CASTPGGGNTEAFF. Using reference TRBV7-9 and TRBJ1-1 for the parts outside the CDR3, the full variable domain is DTGVSQNPRHKITKRGQNVTFRCDPISEHNRLYWYRQTLGQGPEFLTYFQNEAQLEKSRLLSDRFSAERPKGSFSTLEIQRTEQGDSAMYLCASTPGGGNTEAFFGQGTRLTVV.

The rearrangement joins TRBV11-2 to TRBJ2-5, with 12 bases lining up with TRBD2. This CDR3 spans 16 amino acids. Germline CDR1 reads SGHAT; CDR2 reads FQNNGV. Losses at the gene ends were 5 bases for V and 6 bases for J; bases not matched to a gene: 10. This CDR3 reads CASSPPSRTSGKTQYF. Here the CDR3 DNA reads TGTGCCAGCAGCCCCCCCTCTCGGACTAGCGGGAAGACCCAGTACTTC.

The chain's CDR3 is CASSPRGGGYTF. Here the CDR3 DNA reads TGTGCCAGCAGCCCAAGGGGGGGCGGCTACACCTTC. The V call is TRBV7-9, the J call TRBJ1-2; possibly TRBD1 for D (6 bases). V was cut by 5 bases and J by 8 bases, with 12 bases left in between. The CDR3 covers 12 residues. The germline V gene encodes CDR1 SEHNR and CDR2 FQNEAQ (reference sequence).

The V call is TRBV3-1 (or the pseudogene TRBV3-2), the J call TRBJ2-1; a weak D match, TRBD2 (6 bases). CDR1 and CDR2 from the germline V gene are LGHDT and YNNKEL (reference sequence). Trimming removed 4 bases at V and 7 bases at J, with 11 bases between. This CDR3 has 13 amino acids. The CDR3 region is CASSLAGLNEQFF. In DNA, the CDR3 is TGTGCCAGCAGCCTTGCGGGATTAAATGAGCAGTTCTTC.

This clone was seen a single time. V and J are TRBV10-3 and TRBJ2-7, with 8 bases matching TRBD1. After removal of 5 bases from V and 2 bases from J, the junction contained 11 bases not matched to a gene. CDR1 and CDR2 from the germline V gene are ENHRY and SYGVKD. The CDR3 spans 16 residues. CDR3 sequence reads: CAISQRGGQGTYEQYF. The CDR3 DNA sequence: TGTGCCATCAGTCAGAGAGGCGGACAGGGTACCTACGAGCAGTACTTC.

Only one count was recorded for this clone. This chain joins TRBV11-2 and TRBJ1-3, with D uncertain. V gave up 1 base and J gave up 3 bases, with 7 bases separating them. CDR1 is SGHAT and CDR2 is FQNNGV in the germline V gene. There are 14 residues in the CDR3. The DNA of the CDR3 is TGTGCCAGCAGCTTAGTCGGGGTTGGAAACACCATATATTTT. Amino acids: CASSLVGVGNTIYF.

The rearrangement uses TRBV2 and TRBJ2-1; D remains ambiguous. CDR1 is SNHLY, CDR2 FYNNEI, per germline. The CDR3 is 14 residues long. Trimming removed 2 bases from V and 0 bases from J, with 5 bases in between. As DNA, the CDR3 is TGTGCCAGCAGTGAAAACAGCTCCTACAATGAGCAGTTCTTC. This encodes CASSENSSYNEQFF.

The rearrangement links TRBV5-6 to TRBJ2-7, with D possibly matching TRBD1 (5 bases). From germline, CDR1 is SGHDT and CDR2 YYEEEE. The CDR3 has 14 amino acids. Trimming removed 2 bases at V and 4 bases at J, with 13 bases between. The CDR3 DNA follows: TGTGCCAGCAGCTTCGGCCAGGGTGTGTACGAGCAGTACTTC. Protein: CASSFGQGVYEQYF.

The chain combines TRBV10-3 with TRBJ2-5, with TRBD2 matching over 9 bases. V was clipped by 4 bases and J by 5 bases; unmatched bases: 8. The CDR3 is 15 amino acids. Germline CDR1 and CDR2: ENHRY and SYGVKD. CDR3 DNA: TGTGCCATCAGTGGTAATAGCGGGAGCGGGGAGACCCAGTACTTC. Its protein product is CAISGNSGSGETQYF.

V usage is TRBV7-6 and J usage is TRBJ1-3; D possibly corresponds to TRBD1 (5 bases). The V end lost 2 bases, the J end lost 0 bases, and 8 bases lay between the germline ends. The CDR3 has 15 amino acids. Germline V gene sequence: CDR1 SGHVS, CDR2 FNYEAQ. The CDR3 bases are TGTGCCAGCAGCTTACGGCAGGGCTCTGGAAACACCATATATTTT. It specifies CASSLRQGSGNTIYF.